These T cell receptor beta chains were read from a single sample in a study of OX40 agonist ivuxolimab in advanced cancers. Method: immunoSEQ multiplex PCR; TCRdb's copy keeps in-frame clones and lacks some. The profile shows under 20,000 clones, under 90% of them singletons. Sequencing used CD4+ or CD8+ T cells sorted from blood, obtained in a trial of the OX40 agonist ivuxolimab. The receptor set was obtained from an adult with an advanced solid tumor such as melanoma, head and neck, liver or kidney cancer. CDR3s include the opening cysteine and the closing phenylalanine or tryptophan. The D gene is left open where the match is weak. The size entry is marked missing in some rows and otherwise reads once, few, many or a size class.

D,size,J,V,CDR3
-,-,TRBJ1-2,TRBV6-5,CASSYHTTGLYTF
TRBD1,-,TRBJ2-1,TRBV19,CASSLRQGPGNEQFF
-,-,TRBJ1-3,TRBV13,CASSLGGFSGNTIYF
TRBD2,-,TRBJ2-2,TRBV7-3,CASSLGTSGRQTGELFF
-,-,TRBJ1-1,TRBV27,CASTFTGNTEAFF
-,-,TRBJ2-2,TRBV7-9,CASSLTGELFF
-,few,TRBJ1-1,TRBV9,CASSVAQVNTEAFF
TRBD2,medium-sized,TRBJ2-3,TRBV6-4,CASSDSSGGGTDTQYF
TRBD2,-,TRBJ2-1,TRBV19,CASSIASSGGGEQFF
-,-,TRBJ2-7,TRBV6-6,CASKYLAGQSYEQYF
TRBD2,-,TRBJ2-1,TRBV6-1,CAIGLAGGYNEQFF
-,-,TRBJ1-5,TRBV19,CASSMSHGGNQPQHF
TRBD1,-,TRBJ2-7,TRBV14,CASSFRGLGSHEQYF
-,-,TRBJ1-5,TRBV27,CASSLRPNQPQHF
-,-,TRBJ2-7,TRBV27,CASSRDGHEQYF
TRBD2,-,TRBJ2-2,TRBV7-6,CASSLRTSGSGGELFF
TRBD2,medium-sized,TRBJ2-1,TRBV7-3,CASSSLGAGVPNEQFF
TRBD2,-,TRBJ2-5,TRBV7-2,CASSLAGGSGSFRETQYF
-,-,TRBJ2-2,TRBV11-2,CASTLRDGLFSGELFF
-,-,TRBJ2-7,TRBV25-1,CASSFSDEQYF
-,-,TRBJ2-7,TRBV27,CASSSGSSYEQYF
-,-,TRBJ1-5,TRBV7-2,CASSPTSGSFQPQHF
-,-,TRBJ1-2,TRBV28,CASSFRGGRGFSYGYTF
-,-,TRBJ1-5,TRBV4-3,CASSQVWGANQPQHF
-,-,TRBJ1-1,TRBV12-2,CASSSREGTAFF
TRBD1,-,TRBJ1-2,TRBV5-1,CASSLSGDSYGYTF
-,-,TRBJ2-3,TRBV29-1,CSVEAGGTQYF
TRBD1,-,TRBJ2-3,TRBV11-1,CASSDGTGSYTQYF
-,-,TRBJ1-3,TRBV4-3,CVSSQELLVLGNTIYF
-,medium-sized,TRBJ2-1,TRBV5-1,CAITRDNEQFF
-,-,TRBJ1-2,TRBV28,CASSLGGERYGYTF
TRBD2,medium-sized,TRBJ2-3,TRBV6-4,CASSDGSGADTQYF
TRBD2,few,TRBJ2-3,TRBV5-1,CASSLTSGGLTDTQYF
-,few,TRBJ1-1,TRBV27,CASSPGTNEAFF
-,-,TRBJ2-2,TRBV28,CASSLRSYTGELFF
TRBD1,few,TRBJ1-2,TRBV30,CAWASGGAGYGYTF
-,-,TRBJ1-1,TRBV6-6,CASSLIHGNTEAFF